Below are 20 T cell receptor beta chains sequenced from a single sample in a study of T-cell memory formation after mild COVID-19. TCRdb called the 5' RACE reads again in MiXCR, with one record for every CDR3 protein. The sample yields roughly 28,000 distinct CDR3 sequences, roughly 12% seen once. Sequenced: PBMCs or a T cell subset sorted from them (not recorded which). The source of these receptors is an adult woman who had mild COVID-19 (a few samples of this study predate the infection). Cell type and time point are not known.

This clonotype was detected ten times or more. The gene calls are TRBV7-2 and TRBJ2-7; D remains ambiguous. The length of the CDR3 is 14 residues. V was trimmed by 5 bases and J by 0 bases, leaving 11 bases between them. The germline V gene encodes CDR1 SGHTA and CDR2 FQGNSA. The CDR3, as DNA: TGTGCCAGCAGCCCACAGATATTCTCCTACGAGCAGTACTTC. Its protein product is CASSPQIFSYEQYF.

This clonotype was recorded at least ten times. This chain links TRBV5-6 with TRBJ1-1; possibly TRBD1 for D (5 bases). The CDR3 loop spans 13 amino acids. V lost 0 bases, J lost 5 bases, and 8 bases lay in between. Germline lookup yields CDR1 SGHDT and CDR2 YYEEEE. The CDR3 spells CASSLGWGTEAFF. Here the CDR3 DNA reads TGTGCCAGCAGCTTGGGTTGGGGGACTGAAGCTTTCTTT.

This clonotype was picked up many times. CDR3 sequence: CASSLVWRGAVNTQYF. As DNA, the CDR3 is TGTGCCAGCAGCTTAGTATGGCGGGGGGCCGTTAATACGCAGTATTTT. V is TRBV11-2 and J is TRBJ2-3; 8 nucleotides match TRBD2. This CDR3 region has 16 residues. With 1 base clipped from V and 7 bases from J, the junction kept 10 bases outside the gene matches. Germline CDR1 and CDR2: SGHAT and FQNNGV.

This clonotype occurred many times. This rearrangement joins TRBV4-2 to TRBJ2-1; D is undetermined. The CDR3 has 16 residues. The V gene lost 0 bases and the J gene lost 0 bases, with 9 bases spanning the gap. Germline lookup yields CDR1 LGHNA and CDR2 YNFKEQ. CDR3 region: CASSQEGSSSYNEQFF. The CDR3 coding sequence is TGTGCCAGCAGCCAAGAGGGCAGCAGCTCCTACAATGAGCAGTTCTTC.

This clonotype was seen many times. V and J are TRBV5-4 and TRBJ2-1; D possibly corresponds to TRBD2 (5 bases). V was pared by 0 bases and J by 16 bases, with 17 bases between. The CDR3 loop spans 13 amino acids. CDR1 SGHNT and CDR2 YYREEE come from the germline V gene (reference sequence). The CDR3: CASSLVWTRMAFF. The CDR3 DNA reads TGTGCCAGCAGCTTGGTCTGGACTCGGATGGCCTTCTTC. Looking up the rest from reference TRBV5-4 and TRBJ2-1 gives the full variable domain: ETGVTQSPTHLIKTRGQQVTLRCSSQSGHNTVSWYQQALGQGPQFIFQYYREEENGRGNFPPRFSGLQFPNYSSELNVNALELDDSALYLCASSLVWTRMAFFGPGTRLTVL.

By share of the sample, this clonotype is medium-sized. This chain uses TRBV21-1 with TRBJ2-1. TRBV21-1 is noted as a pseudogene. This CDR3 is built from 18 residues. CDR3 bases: TGTGCCAGCAGCAAAGCGTCAAGGGTTCTTTGGTCCTACAATGAGCAGTTCTTC. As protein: CASSKASRVLWSYNEQFF.

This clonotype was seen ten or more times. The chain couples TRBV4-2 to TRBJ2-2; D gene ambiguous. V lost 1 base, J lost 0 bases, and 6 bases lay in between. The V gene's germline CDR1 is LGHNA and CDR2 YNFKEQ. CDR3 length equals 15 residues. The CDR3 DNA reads TGTGCCAGCAGCCAAGTTTACGCGAACACCGGGGAGCTGTTTTTT. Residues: CASSQVYANTGELFF.

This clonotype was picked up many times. The CDR3 reads CASSLAIRETQYF. The CDR3 DNA reads as TGTGCCAGCAGCTTAGCTATCCGGGAGACCCAGTACTTC. The rearrangement joins TRBV7-2 to TRBJ2-5; no firm D call. The V gene lost 0 bases and the J gene lost 5 bases, with 7 bases spanning the gap. The CDR3 contains 13 residues. The germline V gene has CDR1 SGHTA and CDR2 FQGNSA.

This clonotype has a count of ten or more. CDR3 in amino acids: CSARFSSQETQYF. The DNA for the CDR3 is TGCAGTGCTAGATTTTCCAGTCAAGAGACCCAGTACTTC. V and J are TRBV20-1 and TRBJ2-5; D unclear. Germline V gene lookup returns CDR1 DFQATT and CDR2 SNEGSKA (reference sequence). V lost 2 bases, J lost 2 bases, and 9 bases lay in between. This CDR3 region has 13 residues.

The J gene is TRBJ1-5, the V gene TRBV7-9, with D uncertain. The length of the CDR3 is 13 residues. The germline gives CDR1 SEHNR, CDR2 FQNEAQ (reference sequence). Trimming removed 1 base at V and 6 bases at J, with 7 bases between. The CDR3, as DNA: TGTGCCAGCAGCTTAGACGGAGTTCAGCCCCAGCATTTT. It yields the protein CASSLDGVQPQHF.

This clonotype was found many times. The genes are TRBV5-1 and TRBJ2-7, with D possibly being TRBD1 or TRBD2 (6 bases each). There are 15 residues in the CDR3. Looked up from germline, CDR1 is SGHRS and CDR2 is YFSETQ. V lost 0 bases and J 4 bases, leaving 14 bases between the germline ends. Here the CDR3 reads CASSLESLGGYEQYF. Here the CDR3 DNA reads TGCGCCAGCAGCTTGGAAAGTTTAGGGGGGTACGAGCAGTACTTC.

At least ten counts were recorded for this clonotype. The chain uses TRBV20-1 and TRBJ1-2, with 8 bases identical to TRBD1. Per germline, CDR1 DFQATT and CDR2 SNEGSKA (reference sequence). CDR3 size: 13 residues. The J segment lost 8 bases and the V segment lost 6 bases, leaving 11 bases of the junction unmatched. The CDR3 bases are TGCAGTGCGAGGGACAGGCTGCCGTACGGCTACACCTTC. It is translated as CSARDRLPYGYTF.

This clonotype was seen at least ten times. CDR3 coding DNA: TGTGCCAGCAGCCAATCATTCGCCAGCTCTGGGGCCAACGTCCTGACTTTC. It is translated as CASSQSFASSGANVLTF. V and J are TRBV4-2 and TRBJ2-6; the D is unclear. V gave up 2 bases and J gave up 0 bases, with 11 bases separating them. CDR1 is LGHNA, CDR2 YNFKEQ, per germline. The CDR3 spans 17 residues.

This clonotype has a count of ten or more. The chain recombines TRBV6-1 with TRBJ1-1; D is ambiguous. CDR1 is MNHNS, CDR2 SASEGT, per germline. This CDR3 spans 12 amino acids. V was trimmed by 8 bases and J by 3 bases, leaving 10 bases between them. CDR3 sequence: CASVLRYTEAFF. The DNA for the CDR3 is TGTGCCAGCGTTTTACGGTACACTGAAGCTTTCTTT.

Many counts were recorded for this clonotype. CDR3 loop: CASKRQETQYF. As DNA, the CDR3 is TGTGCCAGTAAGCGTCAAGAGACCCAGTACTTC. This rearrangement joins TRBV19 to TRBJ2-5; D is uncertain. CDR1 LNHDA and CDR2 SQIVND come from the germline V gene (reference sequence). V was cut by 7 bases and J by 2 bases, with 5 bases left in between. This CDR3 has 11 amino acids.

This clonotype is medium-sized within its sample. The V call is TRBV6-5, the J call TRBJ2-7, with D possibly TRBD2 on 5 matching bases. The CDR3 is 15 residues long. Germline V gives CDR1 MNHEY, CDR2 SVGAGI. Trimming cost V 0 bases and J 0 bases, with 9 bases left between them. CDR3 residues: CASSYSAGASYEQYF. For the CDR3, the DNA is TGTGCCAGCAGTTACTCGGCGGGTGCCTCCTACGAGCAGTACTTC.

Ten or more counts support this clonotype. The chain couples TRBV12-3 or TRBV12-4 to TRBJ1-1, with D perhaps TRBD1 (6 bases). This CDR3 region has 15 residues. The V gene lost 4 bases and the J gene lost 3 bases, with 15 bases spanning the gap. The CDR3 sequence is CASSSHRATDTEAFF. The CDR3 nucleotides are TGTGCCAGCAGTTCCCACAGGGCCACGGACACTGAAGCTTTCTTT.

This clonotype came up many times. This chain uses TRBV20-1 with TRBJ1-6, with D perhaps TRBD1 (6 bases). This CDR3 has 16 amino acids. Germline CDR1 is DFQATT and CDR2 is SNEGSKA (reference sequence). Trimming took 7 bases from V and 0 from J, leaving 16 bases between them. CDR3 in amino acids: CSGTASSNSYNSPLHF. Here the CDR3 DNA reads TGCAGTGGGACAGCTTCCTCAAACTCCTATAATTCACCCCTCCACTTT.

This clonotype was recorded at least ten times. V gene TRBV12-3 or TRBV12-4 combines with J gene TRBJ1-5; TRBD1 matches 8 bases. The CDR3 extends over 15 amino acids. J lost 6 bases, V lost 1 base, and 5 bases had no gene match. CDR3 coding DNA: TGTGCCAGCAGTTTAGAACAGGGGGAGGGTCAGCCCCAGCATTTT. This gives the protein CASSLEQGEGQPQHF.

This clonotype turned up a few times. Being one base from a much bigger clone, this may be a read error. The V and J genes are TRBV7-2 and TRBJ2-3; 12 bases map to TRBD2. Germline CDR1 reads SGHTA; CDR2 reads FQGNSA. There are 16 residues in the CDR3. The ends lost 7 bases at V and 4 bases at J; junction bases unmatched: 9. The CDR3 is CASTFMASGGADTQYF. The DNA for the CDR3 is TGTGCCAGCACGTTTATGGCTAGCGGGGGGGCAGATACGCAGTATTTT.